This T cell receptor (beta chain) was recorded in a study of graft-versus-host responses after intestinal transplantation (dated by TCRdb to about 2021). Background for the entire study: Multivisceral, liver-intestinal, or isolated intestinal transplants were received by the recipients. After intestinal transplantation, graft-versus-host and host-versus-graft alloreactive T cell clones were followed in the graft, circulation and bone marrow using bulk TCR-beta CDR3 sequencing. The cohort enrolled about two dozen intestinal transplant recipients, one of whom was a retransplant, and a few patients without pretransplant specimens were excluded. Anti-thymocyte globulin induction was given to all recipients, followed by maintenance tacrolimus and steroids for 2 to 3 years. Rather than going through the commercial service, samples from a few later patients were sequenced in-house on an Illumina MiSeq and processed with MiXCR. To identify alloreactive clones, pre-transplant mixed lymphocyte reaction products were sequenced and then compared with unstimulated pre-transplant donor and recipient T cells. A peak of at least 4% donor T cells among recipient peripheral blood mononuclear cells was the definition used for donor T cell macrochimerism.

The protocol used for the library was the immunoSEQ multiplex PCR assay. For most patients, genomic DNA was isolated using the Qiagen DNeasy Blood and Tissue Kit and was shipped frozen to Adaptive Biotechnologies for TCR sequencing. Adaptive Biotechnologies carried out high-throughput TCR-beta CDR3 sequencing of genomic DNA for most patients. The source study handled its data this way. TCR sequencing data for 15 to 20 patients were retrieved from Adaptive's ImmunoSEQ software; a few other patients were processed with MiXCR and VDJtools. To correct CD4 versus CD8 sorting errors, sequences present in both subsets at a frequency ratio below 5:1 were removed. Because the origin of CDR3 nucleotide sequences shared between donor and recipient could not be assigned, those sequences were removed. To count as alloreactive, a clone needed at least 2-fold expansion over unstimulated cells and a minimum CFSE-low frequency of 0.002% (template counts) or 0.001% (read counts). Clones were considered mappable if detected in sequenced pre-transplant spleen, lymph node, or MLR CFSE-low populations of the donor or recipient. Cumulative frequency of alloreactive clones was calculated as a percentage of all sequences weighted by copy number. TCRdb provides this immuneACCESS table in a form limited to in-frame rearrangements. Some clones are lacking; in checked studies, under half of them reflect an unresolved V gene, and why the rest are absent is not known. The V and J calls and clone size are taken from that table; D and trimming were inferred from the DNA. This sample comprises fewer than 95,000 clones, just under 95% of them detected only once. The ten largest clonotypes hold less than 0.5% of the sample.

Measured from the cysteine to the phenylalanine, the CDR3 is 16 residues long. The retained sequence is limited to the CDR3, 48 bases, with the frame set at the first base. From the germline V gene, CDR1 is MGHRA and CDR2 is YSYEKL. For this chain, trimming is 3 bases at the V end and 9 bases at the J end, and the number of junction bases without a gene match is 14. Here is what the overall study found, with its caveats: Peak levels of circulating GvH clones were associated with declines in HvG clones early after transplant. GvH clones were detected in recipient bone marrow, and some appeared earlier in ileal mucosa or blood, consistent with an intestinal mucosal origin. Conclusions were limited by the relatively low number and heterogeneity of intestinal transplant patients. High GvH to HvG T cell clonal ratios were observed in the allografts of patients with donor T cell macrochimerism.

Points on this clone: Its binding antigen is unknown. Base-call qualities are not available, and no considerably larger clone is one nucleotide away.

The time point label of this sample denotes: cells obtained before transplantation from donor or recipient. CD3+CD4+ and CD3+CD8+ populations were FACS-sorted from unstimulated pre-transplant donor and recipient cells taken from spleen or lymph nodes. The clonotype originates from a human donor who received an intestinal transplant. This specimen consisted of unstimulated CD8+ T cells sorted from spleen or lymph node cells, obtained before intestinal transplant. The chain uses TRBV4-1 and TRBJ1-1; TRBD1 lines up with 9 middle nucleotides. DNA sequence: TGCGCCAGCAGCCAGATGACCCCGGGACAGGGTCAACAAGCTTTCTTT. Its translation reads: CASSQMTPGQGQQAFF.